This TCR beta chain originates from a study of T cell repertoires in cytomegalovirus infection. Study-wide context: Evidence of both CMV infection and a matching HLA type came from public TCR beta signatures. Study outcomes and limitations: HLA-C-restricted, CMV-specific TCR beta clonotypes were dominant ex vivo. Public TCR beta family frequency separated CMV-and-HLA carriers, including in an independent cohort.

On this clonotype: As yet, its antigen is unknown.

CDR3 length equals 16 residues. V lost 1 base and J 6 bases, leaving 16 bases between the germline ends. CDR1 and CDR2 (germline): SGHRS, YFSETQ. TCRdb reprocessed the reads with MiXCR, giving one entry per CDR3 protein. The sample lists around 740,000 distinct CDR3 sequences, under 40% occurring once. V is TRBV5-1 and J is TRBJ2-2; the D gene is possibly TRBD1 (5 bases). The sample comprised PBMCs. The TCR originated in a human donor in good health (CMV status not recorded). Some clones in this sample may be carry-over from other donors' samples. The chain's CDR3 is CASSLTPGYGAGELFF. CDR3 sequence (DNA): TGCGCCAGCAGCTTGACCCCAGGGTATGGGGCCGGGGAGCTGTTTTTT. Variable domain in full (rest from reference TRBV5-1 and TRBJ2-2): KAGVTQTPRYLIKTRGQQVTLSCSPISGHRSVSWYQQTPGQGLQFLFEYFSETQRNKGNFPGRFSGRQFSNSRSEMNVSTLELGDSALYLCASSLTPGYGAGELFFGEGSRLTVL.